The 6 T cell receptor beta chains below come from one sample, sequenced in a study of blood T cell repertoires in COVID-19. Only in-frame clones appear in the TCRdb table, and some are missing; sequencing was by immunoSEQ multiplex PCR. The sample lists some 140,000 clones, approximately 80% seen once, with approximately 32% in the top ten. Source material: peripheral blood. Source of these receptors: a woman between 55 and 75 years old with acute or convalescent COVID-19.

The rearrangement joins TRBV19 to TRBJ1-2; D is perhaps TRBD1 (6 bases). The CDR3 sequence is 15 residues long. CDR1 LNHDA and CDR2 SQIVND come from the germline V gene (reference sequence). V lost 7 bases, J lost 5 bases, and 20 bases lay in between. CDR3 in DNA: TGTGCCAGTATCCCATCTTCGACAGGAGTATATGGCTACACCTTC. Protein product: CASIPSSTGVYGYTF.

The chain employs TRBV4-1 and TRBJ1-3, with D possibly TRBD1 on 6 matching bases. V shed 6 bases and J shed 1 base, with 10 bases lying between them. CDR3 length: 14 residues. The germline V gene has CDR1 MGHRA and CDR2 YSYEKL. The CDR3 DNA sequence: TGCGCCAGCAGAGGGAGGGGGTCTGGAAACACCATATATTTT. Its translation: CASRGRGSGNTIYF.

The chain carries TRBV3-1 (or the pseudogene TRBV3-2) and TRBJ1-5; no definite D call. The CDR3 sequence is 19 residues long. The V gene's germline CDR1 is LGHDT and CDR2 YNNKEL (reference sequence). Deletions cut 0 bases from V and 3 bases from J, with 21 bases between. The CDR3 nucleotides read TGTGCCAGCAGCCAAGAAAGCCCCGGATCCGGGTTGTTCAATCAGCCCCAGCATTTT. Amino acids: CASSQESPGSGLFNQPQHF.

The chain links TRBV19 to TRBJ2-1; TRBD2 matches at 10 bases. V shed 6 bases, J shed 6 bases, and the junction held 8 bases outside the gene matches. This CDR3 is built from 15 residues. Germline V CDR1 and CDR2: LNHDA, SQIVND (reference sequence). The DNA of the CDR3 is TGTGCCAGTAGGAGCGGGGGGGCCCTAAGCAATGAGCAGTTCTTC. Its protein is CASRSGGALSNEQFF.

The chain recombines TRBV6-4 with TRBJ1-1; 8 bases fit TRBD1. The CDR3 contains 16 residues. From germline, CDR1 is MRHNA and CDR2 SNTAGT. The V gene end was trimmed by 4 bases and the J gene end by 1 base; junction bases not matched to a gene: 8. The chain's CDR3 is CASSVRRQGRNTEAFF. The CDR3 region has the DNA TGTGCCAGCAGTGTCAGGAGACAGGGGCGGAACACTGAAGCTTTCTTT.

The rearrangement joins TRBV5-1 to TRBJ2-1, with 13 bases lining up with TRBD2. Germline-derived CDR1 and CDR2 are SGHRS and YFSETQ. The V and J ends lost 4 bases and 9 bases, in that order; junction bases with no gene match: 7. The CDR3 totals 15 residues. The CDR3, as DNA: TGCGCCAGCAGCGAGGGGACTAGCGGGGTGTTTGAGCAGTTCTTC. It specifies CASSEGTSGVFEQFF.